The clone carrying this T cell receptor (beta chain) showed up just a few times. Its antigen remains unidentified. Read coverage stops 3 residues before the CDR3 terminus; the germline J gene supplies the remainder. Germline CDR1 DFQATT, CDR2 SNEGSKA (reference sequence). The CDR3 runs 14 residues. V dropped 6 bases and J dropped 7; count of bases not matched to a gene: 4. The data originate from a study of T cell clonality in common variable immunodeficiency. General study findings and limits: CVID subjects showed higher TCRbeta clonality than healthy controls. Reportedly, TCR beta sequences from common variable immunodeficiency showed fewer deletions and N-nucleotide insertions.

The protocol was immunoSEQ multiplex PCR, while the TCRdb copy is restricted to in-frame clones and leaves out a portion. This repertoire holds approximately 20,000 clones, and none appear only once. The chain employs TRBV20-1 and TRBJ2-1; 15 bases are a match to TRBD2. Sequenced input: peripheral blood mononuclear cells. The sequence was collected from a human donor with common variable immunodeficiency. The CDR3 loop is CSARTSGRGNEQFF. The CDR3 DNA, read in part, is TGCAGTGCCAGGACTAGCGGGAGGGGGAATGAG.